This TCR beta chain came from a study of beta chain features in type 1 diabetes. Findings and limits, study-wide: Diminished insertions and augmented deletions at VDJ junctions characterized type 1 diabetes patients. Within each of all four CD4+ subsets, Type 1 diabetes patients had TCRB CDR3s that were moderately but significantly shorter.

This clone has a handful of counts. Its antigen is currently unknown. Isolated RNA was reverse transcribed in full, so expressed TCRB transcripts were sequenced. Method: immunoSEQ multiplex PCR; TCRdb's copy keeps in-frame clones and lacks some. This table holds under 250,000 clones, 12% to 15% found once. The sequence came from a woman aged 40-49 years in good health. The sequenced sample was naive CD4+ T cells from blood.

The chain's CDR3 is CASSSKTDSYNEQFF. The DNA of the CDR3 is TGTGCCAGCAGCTCAAAAACGGACAGCTACAATGAGCAGTTCTTC. The chain employs TRBV7-9 and TRBJ2-1, with D perhaps matching TRBD1 (6 bases). V was pared by 4 bases and J by 3 bases, with 13 bases between. In germline, CDR1 is SEHNR, CDR2 FQNEAQ (reference sequence). This CDR3 contains 15 residues.